This T cell receptor (beta chain) was identified during a study of blood T cell repertoires in COVID-19. Study background: The United States, Italy and Spain provided the acute and convalescent COVID-19 samples. T cells, B-cell-depleted T cells, or PBMCs supplied cDNA or gDNA.

The CDR3 runs 14 residues. In germline, CDR1 is ENHRY, CDR2 SYGVKD. V was clipped by 3 bases and J by 5 bases, with 10 bases between them. Original methodology: Counts of nucleated cells, estimated from reference gene primer amplification, were obtained. Sequencing used immunoSEQ multiplex PCR; TCRdb keeps in-frame clones, though not all of them. The DNA was the basis for D and trimming; V, J and clone size are from that table. This table has about 89,000 clones, around 90% appearing once. The chain is built from TRBV10-3 and TRBJ2-2; tentatively, D is TRBD1 (7 bases). This TCR was recovered from a male donor with acute or convalescent COVID-19. The specimen sequenced was peripheral blood. This chain's CDR3 is CAISEAGGTGELFF. CDR3 DNA: TGTGCCATCAGTGAAGCAGGGGGGACCGGGGAGCTGTTTTTT.